This T cell receptor beta chain was documented in a study of T cell responses to AZD1222 COVID-19 vaccine. The V and J ends lost 3 bases and 0 bases respectively, with 18 bases between them. The CDR3 extends over 18 amino acids. Germline CDR1 and CDR2: MNHEY and SMNVEV (reference sequence). The data were produced by immunoSEQ multiplex PCR, yet TCRdb's version contains in-frame clones alone and is incomplete. The table has 95,000 to 150,000 clones, roughly 86% seen once. Sequences were derived from peripheral blood, sampled on day 0 of AZD1222 vaccination. This chain links TRBV27 with TRBJ1-3; D unclear. The source is an adult in good health. The CDR3 coding sequence is TGTGCCAGCAGTTTTTCCGTTCCGGGAGCTATCTCTGGAAACACCATATATTTT. Its translation: CASSFSVPGAISGNTIYF.